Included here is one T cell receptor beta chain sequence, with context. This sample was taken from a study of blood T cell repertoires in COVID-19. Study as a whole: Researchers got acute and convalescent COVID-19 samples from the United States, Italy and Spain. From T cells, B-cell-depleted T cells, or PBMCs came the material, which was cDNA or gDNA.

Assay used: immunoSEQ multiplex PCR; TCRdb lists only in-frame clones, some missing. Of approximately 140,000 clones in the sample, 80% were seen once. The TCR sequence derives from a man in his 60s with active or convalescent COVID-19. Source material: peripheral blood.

The CDR3 DNA reads TGTGCCAGCAGTTCTAGCGGCAATGAGCAGTTCTTC. It yields the protein CASSSSGNEQFF. The chain combines TRBV27 with TRBJ2-1, with 7 bases identical to TRBD2. V dropped 4 bases and J dropped 6; count of bases not matched to a gene: 0. Germline CDR1 is MNHEY and CDR2 is SMNVEV (reference sequence). The length of the CDR3 is 12 residues.